Included here is one T cell receptor (beta chain) sequence, with context. The data originate from a study of follicular helper T cells after annual influenza vaccination. The time point: 2014-2015 season, 7 days after vaccination. TCRdb's copy holds only in-frame clones and misses some; the assay was immunoSEQ multiplex PCR. The table has 3,900 or so clones, 82% seen once. The J segment lost 8 bases and the V segment lost 3 bases, leaving 3 bases of the junction unmatched. CDR1 is MNHEY and CDR2 is SMNVEV in the germline V gene (reference sequence). The CDR3 covers 12 residues. The gene calls are TRBV27 and TRBJ1-2, with 7 bases fitting TRBD1. Sequences were derived from CXCR5- memory CD4+ T cells sorted from blood, sampled 7 days after influenza vaccination. This TCR was recovered from an adult who received the influenza vaccine. The CDR3 region has the DNA TGTGCCAGCAGTTTCGACAGGGTAGGCTACACCTTC. Protein sequence: CASSFDRVGYTF.